The following is a T cell receptor beta chain sequence with its context. The data derive from a study of glioma-infiltrating T cells after dendritic cell vaccination. Study-level background: Glioblastoma patients came from Phase I and II dendritic cell vaccination trials.

Sequencing was performed with immunoSEQ multiplex PCR; in TCRdb, only in-frame clones are kept and a portion is missing. The sample carries 45,000 to 55,000 clones, about 85% recorded once. This material consisted of blood, taken before dendritic cell vaccination. The sequence came from a human donor with glioblastoma.

Written as DNA, the CDR3 is TGTGCCAGCAGCCCTACGGGGGGGCCGGGTAATGAGCAGTTCTTC. Its translation: CASSPTGGPGNEQFF. The chain couples TRBV7-8 to TRBJ2-1, with TRBD2 matching over 8 bases. Germline CDR1 reads SGHVS; CDR2 reads FQNEAQ. Trimming took 5 bases from V and 7 from J; bases not matched to a gene: 10. The CDR3 runs 15 residues.